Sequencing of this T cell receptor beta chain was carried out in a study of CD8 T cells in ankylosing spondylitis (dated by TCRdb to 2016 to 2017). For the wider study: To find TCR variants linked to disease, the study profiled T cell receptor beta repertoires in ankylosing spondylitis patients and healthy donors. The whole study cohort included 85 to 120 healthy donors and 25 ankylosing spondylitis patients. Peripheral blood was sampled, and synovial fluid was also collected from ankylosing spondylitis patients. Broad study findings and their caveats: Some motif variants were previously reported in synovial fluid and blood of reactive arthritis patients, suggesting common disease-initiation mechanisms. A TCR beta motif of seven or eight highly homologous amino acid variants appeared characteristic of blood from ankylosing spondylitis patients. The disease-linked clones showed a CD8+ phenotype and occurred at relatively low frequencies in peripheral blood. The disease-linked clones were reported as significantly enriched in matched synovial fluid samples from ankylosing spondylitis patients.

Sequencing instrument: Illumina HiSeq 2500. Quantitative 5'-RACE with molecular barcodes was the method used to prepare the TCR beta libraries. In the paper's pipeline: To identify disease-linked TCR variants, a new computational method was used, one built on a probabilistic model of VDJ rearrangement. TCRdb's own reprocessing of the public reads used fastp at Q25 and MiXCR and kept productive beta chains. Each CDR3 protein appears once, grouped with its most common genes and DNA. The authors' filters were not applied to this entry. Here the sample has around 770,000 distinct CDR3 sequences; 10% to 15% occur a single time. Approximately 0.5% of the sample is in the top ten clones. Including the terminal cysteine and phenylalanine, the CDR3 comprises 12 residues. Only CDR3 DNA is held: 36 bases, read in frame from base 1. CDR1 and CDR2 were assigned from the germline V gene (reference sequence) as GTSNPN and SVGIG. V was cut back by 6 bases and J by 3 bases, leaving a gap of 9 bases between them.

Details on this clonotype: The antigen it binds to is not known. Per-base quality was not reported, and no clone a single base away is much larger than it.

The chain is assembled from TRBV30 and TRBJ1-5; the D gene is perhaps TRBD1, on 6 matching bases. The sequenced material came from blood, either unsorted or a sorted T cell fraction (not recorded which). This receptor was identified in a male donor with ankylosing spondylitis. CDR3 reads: CACDRFNQPQHF. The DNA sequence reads TGTGCCTGTGACAGGTTCAATCAGCCCCAGCATTTT.